The clone carrying this TCR beta chain was seen a single time. Its antigen is still unknown. The data were taken from a study of T cell responses to AZD1222 COVID-19 vaccine. Study conclusions and caveats: Spike-wide coverage was observed for vaccine-associated CD4 TCRs, with dominant responses at 160-218 and 743-854. Sampling that yielded the repertoires occurred only after the peak T cell response. Most donors were white British and more were female, and clonal diversity was possibly underestimated.

The data were produced by immunoSEQ multiplex PCR, yet TCRdb's version contains in-frame clones alone and is incomplete. Here the sample spans about 99,000 clones, nearly 90% being singletons. CDR1 LGHNA and CDR2 YNFKEQ come from the germline V gene. With V trimmed by 0 bases and J by 1 base, 10 bases remained unmatched. The CDR3 has 19 residues. The chain employs TRBV4-2 and TRBJ2-3, with 10 bases fitting TRBD2. The receptor comes from an adult in good health. The input for sequencing was peripheral blood, taken on day 0 of AZD1222 vaccination. In DNA form, the CDR3 reads TGTGCCAGCAGCCAAGAAGGGGGTGGGGGGACTAGCGGCACAGATACGCAGTATTTT. Protein sequence: CASSQEGGGGTSGTDTQYF.